This T cell receptor beta chain was observed in a study of STAT5B mutations in CD4+ large granular lymphocyte leukemia (dated 2022 in TCRdb). About the study as a whole: Among healthy controls, the CDR3 'QG' motif was associated with a particular HLA allele. The TCRbeta repertoires of CD4+ T-cell large granular lymphocyte leukemia patients were compared with the TCRbeta repertoires of healthy blood donors. The purity of purified fractions was confirmed by flow cytometry on FACSCanto II or FACSVerse to exceed 95% among lymphocytes.

Healthy controls were around 38 blood donors whose buffy coats came from the Finnish Red Cross blood service. All TCR-sequenced material derived from peripheral blood: patient blood samples and healthy donor buffy coats. Ficoll-Hypaque gradient centrifugation was used to isolate peripheral blood mononuclear cells. Magnetic purification was used to isolate CD4+ cells from the buffy coats of the healthy controls. The Gentra Puregene Cell and Tissue kit was used for genomic DNA extraction, and quantification was performed on a Qubit 2.0 fluorometer. On the study overall, not on this receptor specifically: Greater clonality appeared to be present in CD4-sorted patient repertoires than in healthy CD4+ repertoires, and the difference was retained after the putative leukemic clones were removed. The main leukemic clonotypes were found to be private to each patient, although about a quarter of the main leukemic clonotypes were detected at low frequency in the non-leukemic repertoires of other patients. The data were not HLA-matched, and the higher clonality in CD4+ T-LGLL than in CD8+ T-LGLL could be due to the relatively small sample size.

The immunoSEQ assay at survey resolution was applied to genomic DNA for sequencing of TCRbeta rearrangements. The study's own analysis went as follows. In the TCR sequencing data, the lowest productive clonotype frequency that could be detected was 2.59 x 10-5. Only productive TCRbeta rearrangements, meaning sequences that were complete and in-frame, were kept for the analyses. Simpson clonality, calculated in the immunoSEQ Analyzer version 3.0, was used as the measure of sample clonality. Clones were grouped by frequency into very rare, small, medium, large (1-20%) or hyperexpanded (>20%) categories. Generation probabilities were estimated with OLGA 1.2.3, V-gene circos plots were generated with VDJtools, specificities were searched for in VDJdb, and CDR3 motifs were identified with GLIPH. What TCRdb holds here is the immuneACCESS table cut down to in-frame rearrangements. Part of the clones is not present; checked against another copy, under half of the missing clones reflect an unresolved V gene, and the others are unexplained. The V and J calls and clone size come from that table; D and trimming were worked out from the DNA. For this sample the table gives about 40,000 clones, of which approximately 84% were detected only once. The ten largest clones represent less than 0.45% of the sample.

On this clone itself: Its antigen specificity is not known. Base qualities are not recorded, but no much larger clone differs from it by a single base.

The clonotype was recovered from a human donor in good health. Sample: CD4+ T cells from blood buffy coats.

The CDR3 sequence is CASSPNQGWSGANVLTF. The DNA sequence is as follows: TGTGCCAGCAGCCCTAATCAGGGTTGGAGTGGGGCCAACGTCCTGACTTTC. In this chain, TRBV28 is recombined with TRBJ2-6, with TRBD1 as a weak D call on 5 bases. As encoded in the germline V gene, CDR1 is MDHEN while CDR2 is SYDVKM. V is pared back by 6 bases and J by 3 bases, with 18 bases lying between the germline termini. Counted from cysteine to phenylalanine, this CDR3 has 17 amino acids. The entry retains the CDR3 DNA only, 51 bases that are in frame from base 1.